Below are 17 T cell receptor beta chains sequenced from a single sample in a study of radiotherapy plus CTLA-4 blockade in lung cancer. Generated by immunoSEQ multiplex PCR, the TCRdb table keeps only in-frame clones and is missing some. The sample contains 70,000 to 90,000 clones, approximately 80% of which appear only once. Sample: peripheral blood, taken from a patient treated with radiotherapy plus ipilimumab. The source is a human donor with non-small cell lung cancer who had a complete response to radiotherapy plus ipilimumab.

The gene calls are TRBV29-1 and TRBJ1-2; TRBD1 might be the D (6 bases). The V gene lost 3 bases and the J gene lost 8 bases, with 13 bases spanning the gap. The length of the CDR3 is 12 residues. The germline V gene encodes CDR1 SQVTM and CDR2 ANQGSEA. In nucleotides, the CDR3 is TGCAGCGTTGAGGGGGGCGCCGGCGGCTACACCTTC. The encoded protein is CSVEGGAGGYTF.

The table lists this clone with a few counts. The chain has TRBV12-5 and TRBJ2-1, with D perhaps given as TRBD1 or TRBD2 (5 bases each). The CDR3 contains 14 residues. The ends were cut back, 7 bases at V and 10 bases at J, with 20 bases in the middle. Germline V gene lookup returns CDR1 LGHNT and CDR2 FRNRAP. The CDR3 spells CASELGVGMREQFF. Written as DNA, the CDR3 is TGTGCTAGTGAATTAGGGGTCGGGATGAGGGAGCAGTTCTTC. Looking up the rest from reference TRBV12-5 and TRBJ2-1 gives the full variable domain: DARVTQTPRHKVTEMGQEVTMRCQPILGHNTVFWYRQTMMQGLELLAYFRNRAPLDDSGMPKDRFSAEMPDATLATLKIQPSEPRDSAVYFCASELGVGMREQFFGPGTRLTVL.

In DNA form, the CDR3 reads TGCAGTGCCGGTCAGCAAGAGACCCAGTACTTC. Amino acids: CSAGQQETQYF. This sequence joins TRBV20-1 and TRBJ2-5; D call uncertain. V was shortened by 6 bases and J by 2 bases, with 7 bases between the two germline ends. The germline V gene has CDR1 DFQATT and CDR2 SNEGSKA (reference sequence). The CDR3 has 11 amino acids.

V usage is TRBV7-2 and J usage is TRBJ2-1, with 7 bases aligning to TRBD2. V shed 6 bases and J 7 bases; nucleotides not matched to a gene: 6. The CDR3 is 13 amino acids. Germline CDR1 SGHTA, CDR2 FQGNSA. The CDR3 coding sequence is TGTGCCAGCAGTTCCAGCGGGAAAAATGAGCAGTTCTTC. This gives the protein CASSSSGKNEQFF.

Written as DNA, the CDR3 is TGTGCCAGTACCACAGGTAGACAGAACACCGGGGAGCTGTTTTTT. It encodes CASTTGRQNTGELFF. V usage is TRBV19 and J usage is TRBJ2-2, with D perhaps TRBD1 (5 bases). V was trimmed by 7 bases and J by 1 base, leaving 13 bases between them. The germline V gene encodes CDR1 LNHDA and CDR2 SQIVND (reference sequence). This CDR3 has 15 amino acids.

CDR3 loop: CASSSPLAGGTEAFF. CDR3 nucleotide sequence: TGTGCCAGCAGTTCTCCTCTGGCAGGGGGCACTGAAGCTTTCTTT. This rearrangement joins TRBV28 to TRBJ1-1; 7 nucleotides line up with TRBD1. The V segment lost 4 bases and the J segment 4 bases; nucleotides outside the gene matches: 9. The germline gives CDR1 MDHEN, CDR2 SYDVKM. The CDR3 runs to 15 residues.

This sequence joins TRBV12-5 and TRBJ1-1; the D gene is possibly TRBD1 (5 bases). V lost 0 bases, J lost 14 bases, and 19 bases lay in between. This CDR3 region has 14 residues. Per the germline V gene, CDR1 is LGHNT and CDR2 is FRNRAP. CDR3 bases: TGTGCTAGTGGTTTGGTGGGGGGGTTTTCCCGGTCGTTCTTT. Amino acid sequence: CASGLVGGFSRSFF. Full variable domain (remainder filled in from reference TRBV12-5 and TRBJ1-1): DARVTQTPRHKVTEMGQEVTMRCQPILGHNTVFWYRQTMMQGLELLAYFRNRAPLDDSGMPKDRFSAEMPDATLATLKIQPSEPRDSAVYFCASGLVGGFSRSFFGQGTRLTVV.

In its sample, this clone was seen a few times. The chain combines TRBV5-4 with TRBJ2-1; TRBD1 agrees at 8 bases. The CDR3 covers 15 residues. Germline loops: CDR1 SGHNT, CDR2 YYREEE (reference sequence). V was pared by 4 bases and J by 6 bases, with 9 bases of the junction left unmatched. Here the CDR3 DNA reads TGTGCCAGCAGCCACCCGGACAGGGCGCGCAATGAGCAGTTCTTC. Its protein product is CASSHPDRARNEQFF.

The V gene is TRBV6-5, the J gene TRBJ2-5; D is ambiguous. The CDR3 sequence is 14 residues long. V lost 2 bases and J lost 4, with 11 bases in between. CDR1 and CDR2 from the germline V gene are MNHEY and SVGAGI. CDR3 coding DNA: TGTGCCAGCAGTTACGGCTTCCCAGCAGAGACCCAGTACTTC. Encoded protein: CASSYGFPAETQYF.

The chain joins TRBV5-1 to TRBJ1-1; TRBD1 might be the D (6 bases). V dropped 4 bases and J dropped 4 bases, with 17 bases sitting between them. The CDR3 spans 15 residues. Germline loops: CDR1 SGHRS, CDR2 YFSETQ. The DNA for the CDR3 is TGCGCCAGCAGCCTGGGGGGGCGGACACTCACTGAAGCTTTCTTT. Its translation is CASSLGGRTLTEAFF.

V is TRBV11-3 and J is TRBJ2-1, with TRBD2 matching over 10 bases. This CDR3 has 16 amino acids. Germline CDR1 SGHNT, CDR2 YENEEA. Trimming at V came to 5 bases and at J to 3 bases, leaving 7 bases not matched to a gene. The CDR3 DNA is TGTGCCAGCAGCGGTAGCGGGAGGAAGAACTACAATGAGCAGTTCTTC. Translated: CASSGSGRKNYNEQFF.

The chain carries TRBV7-2 and TRBJ2-3; 8 positions match TRBD2. The germline V gene has CDR1 SGHTA and CDR2 FQGNSA. The CDR3 runs 16 residues. With V trimmed by 5 bases and J by 8 bases, 15 bases remained unmatched. The CDR3 protein is CASSPPRREADGTQYF. Here the CDR3 DNA reads TGTGCCAGCAGCCCCCCACGGCGGGAGGCAGATGGTACGCAGTATTTT.

This sequence joins TRBV7-9 and TRBJ1-3, with a possible D match to TRBD1 (5 bases). Germline values: CDR1 SEHNR, CDR2 FQNEAQ (reference sequence). Trimming pared 4 bases from V and 3 bases from J, leaving 13 bases between. The CDR3 is made up of 15 amino acids. Written as DNA, the CDR3 is TGTGCCAGCAGCTCCTACGGGGACGTTGGAAACACCATATATTTT. Residues: CASSSYGDVGNTIYF.

The count of this clone is one. For the CDR3, the DNA is TGTGCCAGCAGCCCGACAGGGAACCCAAACTATGGCTACACCTTC. Its protein product is CASSPTGNPNYGYTF. This rearrangement joins TRBV6-5 to TRBJ1-2; 7 bases agree with TRBD1. CDR3 length: 15 residues. Germline lookup yields CDR1 MNHEY and CDR2 SVGAGI. V gave up 6 bases and J gave up 2 bases; unmatched junction bases: 9.

This clone is a singleton in its sample. J is TRBJ2-7 and V is TRBV6-5; perhaps D is TRBD1 or TRBD2 (5 bases each). The CDR3 covers 15 residues. Per the germline V gene, CDR1 is MNHEY and CDR2 is SVGAGI. Deletions cut 5 bases from V and 3 bases from J, with 17 bases between. The CDR3 sequence is CASSPDRDGNYEQYF. The CDR3 bases are TGTGCCAGCAGTCCGGACCGGGACGGGAACTACGAGCAGTACTTC.

The V and J genes are TRBV18 and TRBJ1-5; 9 bases agree with TRBD1. CDR1 and CDR2 from the germline V gene are KGHSH and LQKENI. CDR3 length: 15 amino acids. J was trimmed by 5 bases and V by 4 bases; bases with no gene match: 6. CDR3 DNA sequence: TGTGCCAGCTCACGGGACAGGGAACCTTATCAGCCCCAGCATTTT. This sequence encodes CASSRDREPYQPQHF.

This clone was detected only once. J is TRBJ2-5 and V is TRBV7-2; the match to TRBD2 covers 8 bases. Looked up from germline, CDR1 is SGHTA and CDR2 is FQGNSA. With V trimmed by 2 bases and J by 5 bases, 10 bases remained unmatched. The CDR3 runs 16 residues. CDR3 residues: CASSLFMRGAKETQYF. The CDR3 bases are TGTGCCAGCAGCTTATTTATGCGGGGGGCGAAGGAGACCCAGTACTTC.